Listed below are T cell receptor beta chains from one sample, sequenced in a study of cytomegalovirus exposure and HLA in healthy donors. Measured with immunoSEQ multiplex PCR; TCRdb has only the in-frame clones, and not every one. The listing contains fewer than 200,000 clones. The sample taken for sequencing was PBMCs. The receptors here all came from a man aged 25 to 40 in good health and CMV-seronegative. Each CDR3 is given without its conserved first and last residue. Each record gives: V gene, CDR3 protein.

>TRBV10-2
ASGYRDSYNEQF
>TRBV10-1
ASSESRRGHLATNEKLF
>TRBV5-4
ASSLVGNYGYT
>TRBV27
ASRGAGPLEF
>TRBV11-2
ASSFGPSPLH
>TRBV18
ASSPPVGSTYEQY
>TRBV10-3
AISEGGSAGGYQETQY
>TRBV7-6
ASSLLAGEPDTQY
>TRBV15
ATTSGDRGRLLF
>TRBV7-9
ASSFAGAGQPQH
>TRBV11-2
ASSLAQYTDTQY
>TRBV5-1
ASSSRTGYDEQY
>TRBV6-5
ASSPRRTAYEQY
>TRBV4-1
ASSQVPDRAYNEKLF
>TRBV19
ASRNRGAQGYT
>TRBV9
ASSGNSYEQY
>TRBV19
ASSSIGQENSPLH
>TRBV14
ASSQFTGLQETQY
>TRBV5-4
ASSLAVFGSSYEQY
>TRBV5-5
ASSLGSSGNEQF
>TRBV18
ASSPQTGGDQPQH
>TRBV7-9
ASSFTGGNQPQH
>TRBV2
ASSRDSGTDTQY
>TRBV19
ASSIGRREGLYYEQY
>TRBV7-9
ASSITGDPNTGELF
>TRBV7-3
ASSLPGHPSSGNTIY
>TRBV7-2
ASSFFRETGTEAF
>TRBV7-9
ASSIGGTDTQY
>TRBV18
ASSPVKVGLLNTEAF
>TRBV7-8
ASSKGTGADNQPQH
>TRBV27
ASSLTGTGSTEAF
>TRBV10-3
AISSPAGRTGTDTQY
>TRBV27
ASSRTGSSYEQY
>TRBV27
ASSPRYRGRPYEQY
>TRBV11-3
ASSLGTGGSGANVLT
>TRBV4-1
ASSQGLVDTEAF
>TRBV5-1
ASSPAGTGVSSEQY
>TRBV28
ASRSGGEGNEKLF
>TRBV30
AWSATGELF
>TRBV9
ASSVGTSGPEVAYEQY
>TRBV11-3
ASSSWTSGDQPQH
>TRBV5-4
ASSLRGGGTDTQY
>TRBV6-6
ASSTSGGTNYGYT
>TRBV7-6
ASSLGVQGGHTGELF
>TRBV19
ASSALRTSGGDEQY
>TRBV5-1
ASSPTGTGGSGANVLT
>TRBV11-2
ASTAGWTDTQY
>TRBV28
ASIPPGRAYEQY
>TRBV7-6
ASSPGTGVTYEQY
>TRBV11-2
ASSLFTGTGGTGELF
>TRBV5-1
ASSLGGELDNYGYT
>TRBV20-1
SADGNTEAS
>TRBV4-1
ASSQDFSGQGGSGYT
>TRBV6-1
ASSDRQGGDTQY
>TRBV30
AWSVGGSRGYT
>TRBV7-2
ASSPGLERGYT
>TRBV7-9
ASSPDRAGNQPQH
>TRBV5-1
ASSPRTSGRGDEQF
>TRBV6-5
ASRLRQGPDEKLF